The clone carrying this T cell receptor (beta chain) was observed many times. TCRdb itself ran the reads through MiXCR, one entry per CDR3 protein. The sample lists over 300,000 distinct CDR3 sequences, over 7.5% occurring once. This entry comes from a study of T cell repertoires in cytomegalovirus infection. Study in general: Public signatures in TCR beta pointed to CMV infection and matching HLA type.

The CDR3 is 15 amino acids. Germline CDR1 reads SGHAT; CDR2 reads FQNNGV. Trimming took off 5 bases at V and 0 bases at J, with 12 bases between the two ends. The rearrangement links TRBV11-2 to TRBJ2-3, with a weak D call TRBD2 (5 bases). This TCR came from a human donor in good health (CMV status not recorded). Some clones in this sample may be carry-over from other donors' samples. Source material: PBMCs. The chain's CDR3 is CASSPTKPSTDTQYF. The CDR3 bases are TGTGCCAGCAGCCCGACTAAACCTAGCACAGATACGCAGTATTTT.